The present T cell receptor beta chain was sequenced within a study of blood T cells in healthy people across ages. Findings of the study overall: Naive CD4+ cells and diversity were both higher in long-lived donors than in aged donors. Investigators treated diversity estimates from one million T cells as underestimates.

This CDR3 has 14 amino acids. The V end lost 8 bases, the J end lost 2 bases, and 16 bases lay between the germline ends. Germline values: CDR1 DFQATT, CDR2 SNEGSKA (reference sequence). A word on this clonotype: Its antigen remains unknown.

Combining a sample-barcoded 5' primer with a J-beta primer mix, a second PCR ran for 7 to 11 cycles. TCRdb redid the calling of the 5' RACE reads with MiXCR, one entry per CDR3 protein. The table includes under 2 million distinct CDR3 sequences, roughly 32% detected once. This TCR was recovered from a woman in her twenties or thirties in good health. The rearrangement joins TRBV20-1 to TRBJ2-1; a weak D match, TRBD2 (5 bases). Sequencing was performed on blood. CDR3 in amino acids: CSFRLPGTYNEQFF. The CDR3 coding sequence is TGCAGTTTCCGACTGCCCGGGACCTACAATGAGCAGTTCTTC.